This T cell receptor (beta chain) originates from a study of CD8+ T cells in alopecia areata. Whole-study context: Tofacitinib treatment spanned 6 to 18 months, with 6 months off drug afterward.

Indicated treatment: oral pan-JAK inhibitor, 5-10 mg twice daily. RNA, once extracted, was reverse transcribed into cDNA for use as the sequencing template. Only in-frame clones appear in the TCRdb table, and some are missing; sequencing was by immunoSEQ multiplex PCR. The sample lists approximately 300,000 clones, 55% to 75% occurring once. Study results and limitations: Scalp clonality and expanded CD8+ clones among the top 100 fell significantly with tofacitinib.

Concerning this clone itself: Antigen: not known.

The V segment lost 7 bases and the J segment 5 bases; nucleotides outside the gene matches: 18. This CDR3 has 16 residues. Germline CDR1 is GTSNPN and CDR2 is SVGIG (reference sequence). The TCR was taken from a human donor with alopecia areata. V usage is TRBV30 and J usage is TRBJ1-1; TRBD1 agrees at 8 bases. Sequencing used CD4+ T cells sorted from blood, obtained at week 24, from a patient treated with tofacitinib. The CDR3 DNA sequence: TGTGCCTTGGGCCTCGACAGGGGACCGTGGTGGACTGAAGCTTTCTTT. Translating it yields CALGLDRGPWWTEAFF.